One sample yielded the 25 T cell receptor beta chains listed below, sequenced in a study of T cell repertoires in cytomegalovirus infection. TCRdb passed the reads through MiXCR, listing each CDR3 protein once. The sample consists of hundreds of thousands of distinct CDR3 sequences, almost 30% of them appearing once. These receptors' targets are unknown. Sequencing was performed on cultured PBMCs, taken from culture after CMV antigen stimulation. Receptor source: a human donor in good health (CMV status not recorded). Some clones in this sample may be carry-over from other donors' samples.

The rearrangement joins TRBV29-1 to TRBJ1-2; TRBD1 might be the D (5 bases). The V end was cut by 5 bases, the J end by 8 bases, with 21 bases between. The CDR3 covers 14 residues. Per the germline V gene, CDR1 is SQVTM and CDR2 is ANQGSEA. The CDR3 is CSVRDPGYMLGYTF. The CDR3 region has the DNA TGCAGCGTTAGGGACCCTGGGTATATGCTAGGCTACACCTTC.

V is TRBV5-6 and J is TRBJ1-5; D gene unclear. Per germline, CDR1 SGHDT and CDR2 YYEEEE. The CDR3 loop spans 14 amino acids. The V end was cut by 2 bases, the J end by 1 base, with 7 bases between. Written as DNA, the CDR3 is TGTGCCAGCAGCTTACAGCGCAGCAATCAGCCCCAGCATTTT. This gives the protein CASSLQRSNQPQHF.

The count of this clonotype is one. The chain couples TRBV27 to TRBJ2-2; D might be TRBD1 or TRBD2, each matching 5 bases. The germline CDR1 and CDR2 sequences are MNHEY and SMNVEV (reference sequence). This CDR3 comprises 13 residues. V dropped 8 bases and J dropped 6 bases, with 13 bases sitting between them. Here the CDR3 reads CASGTTTAGELFF. The CDR3 DNA reads as TGTGCCAGCGGGACGACCACCGCCGGGGAGCTGTTTTTT.

This clonotype was seen a handful of times. V and J are TRBV7-6 and TRBJ2-3, with TRBD2 identical over 9 bases. V trimming: 1 base; J trimming: 2 bases; junction bases outside the gene matches: 4. Germline V lookup: CDR1 SGHVS, CDR2 FNYEAQ. The CDR3 is 16 amino acids. Here the CDR3 DNA reads TGTGCCAGCAGCTTAGGGAGCGGGGGGCCCACAGATACGCAGTATTTT. Its translation: CASSLGSGGPTDTQYF.

This clonotype appeared a few times. The rearrangement links TRBV7-7 to TRBJ2-5, with 9 bases identical to TRBD2. This CDR3 comprises 14 residues. From germline, CDR1 is SSHAT and CDR2 FNYEAQ (reference sequence). The J segment lost 5 bases and the V segment lost 3 bases, leaving 4 bases of the junction unmatched. CDR3 protein: CASSLGTSFETQYF. The CDR3, as DNA: TGTGCCAGCAGCTTGGGGACTAGCTTTGAGACCCAGTACTTC.

This clonotype was found a few times. This chain connects TRBV7-8 to TRBJ1-4; D uncertain. CDR1 and CDR2 from the germline V gene are SGHVS and FQNEAQ. Trimming shortened V by 1 base and J by 5 bases, and 14 bases separated the two germline ends. This CDR3 region has 16 residues. CDR3 bases: TGTGCCAGCAGCTTAGAGACCTTATGGCGGAATGAAAAACTGTTTTTT. This codes for CASSLETLWRNEKLFF. Combining the CDR3 with reference TRBV7-8 and TRBJ1-4 gives the whole variable domain GAGVSQSPRYKVAKRGQDVALRCDPISGHVSLFWYQQALGQGPEFLTYFQNEAQLDKSGLPSDRFFAERPEGSVSTLKIQRTQQEDSAVYLCASSLETLWRNEKLFFGSGTQLSVL.

This clonotype has just a few counts. CDR3 nucleotides: TGTGCCAGCAGTCCCTGGGGGTCAAGCTACGAGCAGTACTTC. Encoded protein: CASSPWGSSYEQYF. The chain joins TRBV28 to TRBJ2-7; D is tentatively TRBD1 or TRBD2 (5 bases each). Trimming shortened V by 5 bases and J by 3 bases, and 14 bases separated the two germline ends. The CDR3 has 14 residues. CDR1 MDHEN and CDR2 SYDVKM come from the germline V gene. Together with reference TRBV28 and TRBJ2-7, the CDR3 gives the full variable domain: DVKVTQSSRYLVKRTGEKVFLECVQDMDHENMFWYRQDPGLGLRLIYFSYDVKMKEKGDIPEGYSVSREKKERFSLILESASTNQTSMYLCASSPWGSSYEQYFGPGTRLTVT.

In this sample, this clonotype turned up a few times. The V call is TRBV24-1, the J call TRBJ2-3, with 8 bases lining up with TRBD1. The CDR3 runs to 16 residues. CDR1 KGHDR and CDR2 SFDVKD come from the germline V gene. V gave up 4 bases and J gave up 0 bases; unmatched junction bases: 5. The DNA of the CDR3 is TGTGCCACCAGTGACCCGTGGGACAGGAGCACAGATACGCAGTATTTT. It is translated as CATSDPWDRSTDTQYF.

This clonotype has just one count. The chain joins TRBV5-4 to TRBJ2-1; 8 bases align to TRBD1. The germline gives CDR1 SGHNT, CDR2 YYREEE (reference sequence). V was pared by 2 bases and J by 9 bases, with 10 bases of the junction left unmatched. The CDR3 extends over 15 amino acids. CDR3 region: CASSFGQGRRGEQFF. For the CDR3, the DNA is TGTGCCAGCAGCTTCGGACAGGGCCGTAGGGGTGAGCAGTTCTTC.

Remarks on this clonotype: Germline is not matched at one junction end, which may reflect a read error. The V call is TRBV7-3, the J call TRBJ2-3, with 10 positions matching TRBD2. From germline, CDR1 is SGHTA and CDR2 FQGTGA. This CDR3 is 13 amino acids long. The CDR3 nucleotides read TGTGCCAGCAGCTCGAGCGGGGGGGCCGGCAGTATTTTT. This codes for CASSSSGGAGSIF.

The chain uses TRBV2 and TRBJ1-2; weak D call: TRBD1 (5 bases). With 2 bases removed from V and 1 base from J, the gap between germline ends came to 8 bases. The CDR3 is 14 residues long. The V gene's germline CDR1 is SNHLY and CDR2 FYNNEI. The chain's CDR3 is CASSERGSNYGYTF. The CDR3 coding sequence is TGTGCCAGCAGTGAAAGGGGCAGTAACTATGGCTACACCTTC. Drawing the rest from reference TRBV2 and TRBJ1-2, the complete variable domain is EPEVTQTPSHQVTQMGQEVILRCVPISNHLYFYWYRQILGQKVEFLVSFYNNEISEKSEIFDDQFSVERPDGSNFTLKIRSTKLEDSAMYFCASSERGSNYGYTFGSGTRLTVV.

This clonotype was detected only a few times. The chain couples TRBV11-1 to TRBJ2-1; 13 bases match TRBD2. CDR1 SGHAT and CDR2 FQDESV come from the germline V gene (reference sequence). The CDR3 has 18 amino acids. The trim removed 5 bases at V and 0 bases at J, leaving 7 bases unmatched. Here the CDR3 DNA reads TGTGCCAGCAGCAGCACACTAGCGGGGGGGAGCTCCTACAATGAGCAGTTCTTC. This encodes CASSSTLAGGSSYNEQFF.

The rearrangement links TRBV6-1 to TRBJ1-2, with TRBD1 as a possible D gene (6 bases). V was pared by 2 bases and J by 8 bases, with 12 bases between. CDR1 and CDR2 from the germline V gene are MNHNS and SASEGT. There are 13 residues in the CDR3. The CDR3 DNA sequence: TGTGCCAGCAGTGAAACCAGACAGGAGGGCTACACCTTC. Amino acid sequence: CASSETRQEGYTF.

This clonotype was recorded once. The chain employs TRBV28 and TRBJ1-6; D is unresolved. V lost 2 bases and J lost 7, with 9 bases in between. This CDR3 has 14 amino acids. Germline CDR1 is MDHEN and CDR2 is SYDVKM. Here the CDR3 DNA reads TGTGCCAGCAGTTTAATCCCCGAGAATTCACCCCTCCACTTT. Translating gives CASSLIPENSPLHF.

This clonotype has more than one count but fewer than ten. The J gene is TRBJ2-7, the V gene TRBV10-3; D is perhaps TRBD2 (5 bases). Germline V gene data show CDR1 as ENHRY and CDR2 as SYGVKD. Between the trimmed V and J ends, which lost 3 bases and 4 bases, there was a span of 19 bases. This CDR3 has 16 residues. The CDR3 region is CAISEVASPVEYEQYF. The CDR3 region has the DNA TGTGCCATCAGTGAAGTCGCTAGCCCAGTAGAATACGAGCAGTACTTC.

The chain uses TRBV27 and TRBJ1-2; D is uncertain. The CDR3 has 13 amino acids. CDR1 and CDR2 (germline): MNHEY, SMNVEV (reference sequence). Trimming removed 2 bases at V and 8 bases at J, with 12 bases between. The CDR3 reads CASSLKGGWGYTF. For the CDR3, the DNA is TGTGCCAGCAGTTTAAAGGGCGGCTGGGGCTACACCTTC.

This clonotype was detected a few times. This chain links TRBV7-2 with TRBJ1-2, with D tentatively TRBD1 (5 bases). The germline V gene has CDR1 SGHTA and CDR2 FQGNSA. The CDR3 runs to 12 residues. V lost 8 bases, J lost 3 bases, and 10 bases lay in between. The DNA for the CDR3 is TGTGCCAGCGGGGAAGGGGACTATGGCTACACCTTC. Translated: CASGEGDYGYTF. Supplemented by reference TRBV7-2 and TRBJ1-2, the full variable domain reads GAGVSQSPSNKVTEKGKDVELRCDPISGHTALYWYRQSLGQGLEFLIYFQGNSAPDKSGLPSDRFSAERTGGSVSTLTIQRTQQEDSAVYLCASGEGDYGYTFGSGTRLTVV.

This clonotype has only a few counts. V is TRBV7-6 and J is TRBJ2-3, with D perhaps TRBD2 (5 bases). V shed 1 base and J shed 4 bases, with 9 bases lying between them. The length of the CDR3 is 14 residues. The germline gives CDR1 SGHVS, CDR2 FNYEAQ. Written as DNA, the CDR3 is TGTGCCAGCAGCTTAGAGGCGGGTCCAGATACGCAGTATTTT. This encodes CASSLEAGPDTQYF.

The chain joins TRBV6-6 to TRBJ1-6; TRBD1 might be the D (6 bases). Per the germline V gene, CDR1 is MNHNY and CDR2 is SVGAGI (reference sequence). The V and J ends lost 8 bases and 6 bases respectively, with 8 bases between them. The CDR3 has 12 residues. In DNA, the CDR3 is TGTGCCAGCCACAGGGTTAATTCACCCCTCCACTTT. This encodes CASHRVNSPLHF.

This clonotype was counted a few times. The genes are TRBV3-1 and TRBJ2-1, with D tentatively TRBD2 (5 bases). Germline V lookup: CDR1 LGHDT, CDR2 YNNKEL (reference sequence). The CDR3 extends over 13 amino acids. V lost 4 bases, J lost 12 bases, and 16 bases lay in between. Here the CDR3 reads CASSPGLFSGQFF. The CDR3 nucleotides are TGTGCCAGCAGCCCCGGACTCTTCTCGGGGCAGTTCTTC.

This clonotype occurred many times. V is TRBV12-3 or TRBV12-4 and J is TRBJ1-3; 9 bases map to TRBD1. V lost 1 base and J lost 4; bases outside the gene matches: 5. This CDR3 has 16 residues. CDR3 bases: TGTGCCAGCAGTTTAGAGGGGACAGGGATCGGAAACACCATATATTTT. Amino acid sequence: CASSLEGTGIGNTIYF.

This clonotype was observed many times. The V gene is TRBV7-6, the J gene TRBJ1-3, with D maybe TRBD1 (5 bases). There are 17 residues in the CDR3. Germline V CDR1 and CDR2: SGHVS, FNYEAQ. Deletions cut 5 bases from V and 0 bases from J, with 17 bases between. The CDR3: CASSPTPGSRSGNTIYF. The CDR3, as DNA: TGTGCCAGCAGCCCGACACCAGGGTCTCGCTCTGGAAACACCATATATTTT.

This chain connects TRBV6-5 to TRBJ2-5; a possible D gene is TRBD1 (6 bases). The V and J ends lost 6 bases and 4 bases respectively, with 15 bases between them. Germline CDR1 is MNHEY and CDR2 is SVGAGI. This CDR3 has 14 amino acids. The CDR3 spells CASSQDSPRETQYF. For the CDR3, the DNA is TGTGCCAGCAGCCAGGACAGCCCGAGAGAGACCCAGTACTTC.

This clonotype was detected only a few times. The chain employs TRBV5-5 and TRBJ2-6; 9 bases fit TRBD1. The V gene end was trimmed by 7 bases and the J gene end by 4 bases; junction bases not matched to a gene: 15. Germline CDR1 SGHKS, CDR2 YYEKEE (reference sequence). The CDR3 is 18 residues long. CDR3 sequence reads: CASAHGDRALGGANVLTF. CDR3 DNA: TGTGCCAGCGCCCACGGGGACAGGGCATTGGGGGGGGCCAACGTCCTGACTTTC.

The chain recombines TRBV12-3 or TRBV12-4 with TRBJ2-1; unclear D gene. The CDR3 contains 14 residues. V gave up 9 bases and J gave up 10 bases, with 22 bases separating them. CDR3 sequence: CASSLTGAWNEQFF. The CDR3 nucleotides are TGTGCCAGTTCCCTCACCGGAGCCTGGAACGAGCAGTTCTTC.